Shown below are 9 T cell receptor beta chains from a single sample sequenced in a study of lymphopenia after photon versus proton radiotherapy. Profiled with immunoSEQ multiplex PCR; TCRdb holds only in-frame clones, not every one. The table has around 62,000 clones, about four fifths seen once. The source was peripheral blood, collected from a patient treated with proton-based radiotherapy. The receptors derive from a man in his 60s with pancreatic cancer.

J is TRBJ2-2 and V is TRBV29-1, with TRBD1 as a possible D gene (5 bases). Looked up from germline, CDR1 is SQVTM and CDR2 is ANQGSEA. The CDR3 sequence is 12 residues long. V lost 4 bases and J lost 8, with 11 bases in between. The CDR3 bases are TGCAGCGTTGGACAGCCCTTGGGGGAGCTGTTTTTT. Its translation is CSVGQPLGELFF.

The chain couples TRBV7-9 to TRBJ2-1; D remains unclear. Germline V gene lookup returns CDR1 SEHNR and CDR2 FQNEAQ (reference sequence). The CDR3 has 13 amino acids. The CDR3 spells CVTSALSYNEQFF. CDR3 nucleotides: TGTGTAACTTCAGCGCTCTCCTACAATGAGCAGTTCTTC.

The chain joins TRBV25-1 to TRBJ1-3, with D tentatively TRBD1 (5 bases). Germline values: CDR1 MGHDK, CDR2 SYGVNS. V lost 3 bases and J 2 bases, leaving 5 bases between the germline ends. This CDR3 comprises 13 residues. The CDR3 DNA is TGTGCCAGCAGTGACAGGGCTGGAAACACCATATATTTT. This codes for CASSDRAGNTIYF. Full variable domain (missing parts from reference TRBV25-1 and TRBJ1-3): EADIYQTPRYLVIGTGKKITLECSQTMGHDKMYWYQQDPGMELHLIHYSYGVNSTEKGDLSSESTVSRIRTEHFPLTLESARPSHTSQYLCASSDRAGNTIYFGEGSWLTVV.

The chain uses TRBV6-1 and TRBJ1-1; D not certain. Germline CDR1 reads MNHNS; CDR2 reads SASEGT. The CDR3 length is 12 residues. Trimming cost V 6 bases and J 0 bases, with 5 bases left between them. In DNA form, the CDR3 reads TGTGCCAGCAGGCAATTGAACACTGAAGCTTTCTTT. Amino acids: CASRQLNTEAFF.

The V gene is TRBV7-3, the J gene TRBJ2-3; D not certain. CDR1 and CDR2 (germline): SGHTA, FQGTGA. This CDR3 contains 14 residues. V was trimmed by 2 bases and J by 0 bases, leaving 6 bases between them. The CDR3 spells CASSLGRSTDTQYF. The CDR3 DNA reads TGTGCCAGCAGCTTAGGTCGCAGCACAGATACGCAGTATTTT.

This clone was seen a single time. V gene TRBV7-8 combines with J gene TRBJ2-5; TRBD1 aligns across 7 bases. This CDR3 is built from 14 residues. Germline V gene lookup returns CDR1 SGHVS and CDR2 FQNEAQ. Trimming took 7 bases from V and 8 from J; bases not matched to a gene: 13. CDR3 region: CASTLDPTGHTQYF. As DNA, the CDR3 is TGTGCCAGCACTCTCGATCCGACAGGGCACACCCAGTACTTC. The full variable domain, its missing parts supplied by reference TRBV7-8 and TRBJ2-5, is GAGVSQSPRYKVAKRGQDVALRCDPISGHVSLFWYQQALGQGPEFLTYFQNEAQLDKSGLPSDRFFAERPEGSVSTLKIQRTQQEDSAVYLCASTLDPTGHTQYFGPGTRLLVL.

This clone was seen only a few times. The J gene is TRBJ2-2, the V gene TRBV19, with TRBD1 matching 9 bases. V was clipped by 9 bases and J by 3 bases; unmatched bases: 8. The germline CDR1 and CDR2 sequences are LNHDA and SQIVND (reference sequence). The CDR3 spans 15 residues. CDR3 residues: CASTLRDRDTGELFF. CDR3 sequence (DNA): TGTGCCAGCACCCTCCGGGACAGGGACACCGGGGAGCTGTTTTTT.

The rearrangement uses TRBV2 and TRBJ1-1, with 7 bases that match TRBD1. V lost 6 bases to trimming and J lost 1 base; unmatched junction nucleotides: 8. CDR3 length equals 15 residues. Germline V lookup: CDR1 SNHLY, CDR2 FYNNEI. Written as DNA, the CDR3 is TGTGCCAGCAGCTCTAGGGGGACAGAGAACACTGAAGCTTTCTTT. Its translation: CASSSRGTENTEAFF.

The chain links TRBV27 to TRBJ2-1; 8 nucleotides match TRBD2. The CDR3 extends over 15 amino acids. V lost 3 bases and J lost 7; bases outside the gene matches: 8. Germline assignment: CDR1 MNHEY and CDR2 SMNVEV (reference sequence). CDR3 residues: CASSFGGLVQNEQFF. CDR3 in DNA: TGTGCCAGCAGTTTCGGGGGACTAGTACAGAATGAGCAGTTCTTC.